Shown below are 32 T cell receptor beta chains from a single sample sequenced in a study of Ad26.COV2.S vaccination and SARS-CoV-2 variants. Measured with immunoSEQ multiplex PCR; TCRdb has only the in-frame clones, and not every one. The table has 300,000 to 350,000 clones, around 89% seen once. Treatment indicated: roughly 19 received Ad26.COV2.S at low or high dose, single or two shots; about 5 received placebo; per-sample allocation not given. Sample collection was performed on day 63 after the first vaccine or placebo injection. The starting material was peripheral blood, obtained in a trial of Ad26.COV2.S vaccine versus placebo. These receptors all come from a person aged 18-60 years who received the Ad26.COV2.S COVID-19 vaccine or a placebo.

The chain is built from TRBV24-1 and TRBJ1-3, with unresolved D. Germline assignment: CDR1 KGHDR and CDR2 SFDVKD. Trimming took 3 bases from V and 2 from J, leaving 10 bases between them. The CDR3 has 15 residues. CDR3 sequence reads: CATSDPRGTGNTIYF. Here the CDR3 DNA reads TGTGCCACCAGTGATCCCAGAGGGACTGGAAACACCATATATTTT.

The CDR3 DNA sequence: TGTGCCAGCAGTTTAGCCGACAGGGCTTGGCAGTTCTTC. Translated: CASSLADRAWQFF. This chain uses TRBV12-3 or TRBV12-4 with TRBJ2-1; 7 bases align to TRBD1. This CDR3 has 13 amino acids. Losses at the gene ends were 0 bases for V and 12 bases for J; bases not matched to a gene: 5.

The rearrangement uses TRBV5-4 and TRBJ1-4, with 7 bases identical to TRBD1. CDR3 length equals 14 residues. V lost 2 bases, J lost 3 bases, and 1 base stayed unmatched. Looked up from germline, CDR1 is SGHNT and CDR2 is YYREEE (reference sequence). This chain's CDR3 is CASSLGGSNEKLFF. The DNA of the CDR3 is TGTGCCAGCAGCTTAGGGGGCTCTAATGAAAAACTGTTTTTT. The full variable domain, with the rest looked up from reference TRBV5-4 and TRBJ1-4, is ETGVTQSPTHLIKTRGQQVTLRCSSQSGHNTVSWYQQALGQGPQFIFQYYREEENGRGNFPPRFSGLQFPNYSSELNVNALELDDSALYLCASSLGGSNEKLFFGSGTQLSVL.

The chain uses TRBV3-1 (or the pseudogene TRBV3-2) and TRBJ2-5; D gene uncertain. The germline V gene has CDR1 LGHDT and CDR2 YNNKEL (reference sequence). This CDR3 is built from 11 residues. Deletions cut 5 bases from V and 3 bases from J, with 4 bases between. CDR3 amino acids: CASSFKETQYF. As DNA, the CDR3 is TGTGCCAGCAGCTTCAAAGAGACCCAGTACTTC.

This clone was detected once. The genes are TRBV11-1 and TRBJ2-7; 7 positions match TRBD2. CDR3 length: 14 residues. The germline V gene has CDR1 SGHAT and CDR2 FQDESV (reference sequence). The V segment lost 5 bases and the J segment 2 bases; nucleotides outside the gene matches: 6. In DNA, the CDR3 is TGTGCCAGCAGCCTACATGGACTAGCCTACGAGCAGTACTTC. This codes for CASSLHGLAYEQYF.

This clone was seen just once. The V call is TRBV12-3 or TRBV12-4, the J call TRBJ1-1; 9 positions agree with TRBD1. This CDR3 has 12 amino acids. CDR3 sequence (DNA): TGTGTGACAGGGGGAACTCGCACTGAAGCTTTCTTT. It specifies CVTGGTRTEAFF.

A remark on this clone: Distinct nucleotide sequences in the sample also encode this CDR3. V is TRBV9 and J is TRBJ1-1; TRBD1 is a possible D gene (5 bases). The CDR3 covers 14 residues. Germline CDR1 and CDR2: SGDLS and YYNGEE. Between the trimmed V and J ends, which lost 3 bases and 2 bases, there was a span of 11 bases. Here the CDR3 DNA reads TGTGCCAGCAGCGCCCGACAGCAAAACACTGAAGCTTTCTTT. This gives the protein CASSARQQNTEAFF.

The rearrangement uses TRBV5-1 and TRBJ2-6; D is unclear. The germline CDR1 and CDR2 sequences are SGHRS and YFSETQ. The CDR3 runs 15 residues. V gave up 0 bases and J gave up 0 bases, with 4 bases separating them. The chain's CDR3 is CASSLGGSGANVLTF. CDR3 nucleotides: TGCGCCAGCAGCTTGGGGGGCTCTGGGGCCAACGTCCTGACTTTC.

This clone was recorded a few times. The gene calls are TRBV24-1 and TRBJ1-1, with D possibly TRBD1 on 5 matching bases. V dropped 3 bases and J dropped 8 bases, with 15 bases sitting between them. CDR1 and CDR2 (germline): KGHDR, SFDVKD. This CDR3 comprises 14 residues. The CDR3 is CATSDRSGTREAFF. The CDR3 DNA reads TGTGCCACCAGTGATCGATCCGGGACGAGGGAAGCTTTCTTT.

This clone was seen once. This sequence joins TRBV13 and TRBJ2-3; 8 positions match TRBD1. J gave up 1 base and V 5 bases, and 5 bases lay outside the gene matches. There are 15 residues in the CDR3. CDR1 and CDR2 (germline): PRHDT, FYEKMQ (reference sequence). The CDR3 bases are TGTGCCAGCAGCAATGGACAGGGTGGCACAGATACGCAGTATTTT. Translated, it gives CASSNGQGGTDTQYF.

The chain has TRBV10-1 and TRBJ2-5, with a weak D call TRBD2 (8 bases). Germline loops: CDR1 WNHNN, CDR2 SYGVQD (reference sequence). The CDR3 totals 16 residues. Trimming removed 3 bases from V and 5 bases from J, with 19 bases in between. The CDR3 sequence: CASSDRLAPGGETQYF. The DNA of the CDR3 is TGCGCCAGCAGTGACCGACTAGCGCCAGGGGGGGAGACCCAGTACTTC.

The chain couples TRBV7-2 to TRBJ2-3, with 8 positions matching TRBD1. Looked up from germline, CDR1 is SGHTA and CDR2 is FQGNSA. This CDR3 is built from 14 residues. J gave up 5 bases and V 1 base, and 2 bases lay outside the gene matches. CDR3 in DNA: TGTGCCAGCAGCTTAGACAGGGGGGTAGATACGCAGTATTTT. Amino acid sequence: CASSLDRGVDTQYF.

The chain combines TRBV4-1 with TRBJ2-1; 10 nucleotides agree with TRBD2. CDR1 and CDR2 from the germline V gene are MGHRA and YSYEKL. Trimming took 4 bases from V and 5 from J; bases not matched to a gene: 11. The CDR3 length is 17 residues. The CDR3 region is CASSLYPGLAENNEQFF. For the CDR3, the DNA is TGCGCCAGCAGCCTCTACCCCGGACTAGCGGAAAACAATGAGCAGTTCTTC.

The genes are TRBV6-2 or TRBV6-3 and TRBJ1-2; 7 bases line up with TRBD1. The length of the CDR3 is 14 residues. The germline gives CDR1 MNHEY, CDR2 SVGEGT. The V and J ends lost 5 bases and 5 bases, in that order; junction bases with no gene match: 8. CDR3 amino acids: CASSRPGTAYGYTF. The CDR3 DNA is TGTGCCAGCAGTAGACCCGGGACAGCTTATGGCTACACCTTC.

The V and J genes are TRBV19 and TRBJ2-5; D is ambiguous. The CDR3 is 13 residues long. Germline CDR1 LNHDA, CDR2 SQIVND (reference sequence). V lost 4 bases and J 3 bases, leaving 9 bases between the germline ends. In nucleotides, the CDR3 is TGTGCCAGTAGTACGGACGGAGAAGAGACCCAGTACTTC. Amino acid sequence: CASSTDGEETQYF.

The rearrangement uses TRBV5-4 and TRBJ2-3, with a possible D match to TRBD1 (6 bases). The length of the CDR3 is 18 residues. V was cut by 0 bases and J by 0 bases, with 17 bases left in between. Germline V gene lookup returns CDR1 SGHNT and CDR2 YYREEE (reference sequence). The CDR3 bases are TGTGCCAGCAGCTTGGCAGGGACACAACCCTTTAGCACAGATACGCAGTATTTT. It encodes CASSLAGTQPFSTDTQYF.

Concerning this clone: The same CDR3 arises from other DNA sequences in this sample as well. The V and J genes are TRBV18 and TRBJ1-1; tentatively, D is TRBD1 (5 bases). CDR1 is KGHSH, CDR2 LQKENI, per germline. The CDR3 consists of 13 residues. V was cut by 3 bases and J by 3 bases, with 8 bases left in between. The CDR3 loop reads CASSPRGYTEAFF. CDR3 coding DNA: TGTGCCAGCTCACCCCGGGGGTACACTGAAGCTTTCTTT.

The chain is built from TRBV6-5 and TRBJ1-4, with 7 nucleotides matching TRBD1. V shed 2 bases and J 3 bases; nucleotides not matched to a gene: 3. The germline V gene has CDR1 MNHEY and CDR2 SVGAGI. CDR3 length: 15 residues. DNA of the CDR3: TGTGCCAGCAGTTACGGCAGGGGGGCTAATGAAAAACTGTTTTTT. Amino acid sequence: CASSYGRGANEKLFF.

V usage is TRBV5-1 and J usage is TRBJ1-2, with a tentative D call TRBD1 (6 bases). Trimming pared 5 bases from V and 5 bases from J, leaving 13 bases between. The CDR3 consists of 13 residues. Germline V CDR1 and CDR2: SGHRS, YFSETQ. This CDR3 reads CASRDQGGYGYTF. CDR3 DNA: TGCGCCAGCAGAGATCAAGGGGGATATGGCTACACCTTC.

The V and J genes are TRBV10-2 and TRBJ1-5, with a possible D match to TRBD1 (6 bases). Germline assignment: CDR1 WSHSY and CDR2 SAAADI. The CDR3 loop spans 13 amino acids. V lost 3 bases, J lost 6 bases, and 9 bases lay in between. The CDR3 DNA sequence: TGCGCCAGCAGTGAACAGGGATCTCAGCCCCAGCATTTT. It is translated as CASSEQGSQPQHF.

This clone came up once. The chain couples TRBV24-1 to TRBJ2-5; D is unresolved. Trimming left V 6 bases short and J 2 bases short, with 9 bases between. This CDR3 contains 13 residues. Germline CDR1 reads KGHDR; CDR2 reads SFDVKD. The CDR3 DNA sequence: TGTGCCACCAGTTCGCCAGGACAAGAGACCCAGTACTTC. It encodes CATSSPGQETQYF.

The V call is TRBV6-5, the J call TRBJ2-7, with 10 bases lining up with TRBD2. The CDR3 has 15 residues. The germline V gene encodes CDR1 MNHEY and CDR2 SVGAGI. J gave up 7 bases and V 6 bases, and 12 bases lay outside the gene matches. The CDR3 DNA is TGTGCCAGCAGGGATCTCAGCGGGGGGGGTAGGGAGCAGTACTTC. Translating it yields CASRDLSGGGREQYF.

The V and J genes are TRBV28 and TRBJ1-3; tentatively, D is TRBD1 (5 bases). CDR3 length: 15 residues. CDR1 and CDR2 from the germline V gene are MDHEN and SYDVKM. V was trimmed by 5 bases and J by 2 bases, leaving 13 bases between them. The CDR3 DNA reads TGTGCCAGCAGTCTTCCGGGGACCCCTGGAAACACCATATATTTT. Translation: CASSLPGTPGNTIYF.

The genes are TRBV15 and TRBJ2-7, with 11 bases lining up with TRBD2. This CDR3 has 17 amino acids. Germline V CDR1 and CDR2: LNHNV, YYDKDF (reference sequence). The trim removed 1 base at V and 5 bases at J, leaving 10 bases unmatched. CDR3 bases: TGTGCCACCAGCAGAGGGGGACTAGCGGTAGGTTGGGACGAGCAGTACTTC. Residues: CATSRGGLAVGWDEQYF. The entire variable domain, with the rest obtained from reference TRBV15 and TRBJ2-7, is as follows: DAMVIQNPRYQVTQFGKPVTLSCSQTLNHNVMYWYQQKSSQAPKLLFHYYDKDFNNEADTPDNFQSRRPNTSFCFLDIRSPGLGDTAMYLCATSRGGLAVGWDEQYFGPGTRLTVT.

This chain connects TRBV27 to TRBJ1-5; no reliable D call. CDR1 is MNHEY and CDR2 is SMNVEV in the germline V gene (reference sequence). V was shortened by 6 bases and J by 4 bases, with 10 bases between the two germline ends. The CDR3 is made up of 13 amino acids. The CDR3 bases are TGTGCCAGCAGACAGTTAATTAATCAGCCCCAGCATTTT. It translates to CASRQLINQPQHF.

The chain carries TRBV11-2 and TRBJ2-5; TRBD2 agrees at 10 bases. Unmatched junction bases numbered 13, after V lost 5 bases and J lost 4 bases. This CDR3 is built from 17 residues. Germline lookup yields CDR1 SGHAT and CDR2 FQNNGV. CDR3 residues: CASSDSGAGGLGETQYF. For the CDR3, the DNA is TGTGCCAGCAGCGATTCGGGAGCGGGGGGGCTGGGAGAGACCCAGTACTTC.

The gene calls are TRBV9 and TRBJ1-4; D ambiguous. This CDR3 comprises 15 residues. CDR1 and CDR2 from the germline V gene are SGDLS and YYNGEE. Trimming stripped 0 bases from V and 8 bases from J, with 14 bases between. The CDR3 reads CASSVGPGEGEKLFF. In nucleotides, the CDR3 is TGTGCCAGCAGCGTAGGGCCTGGGGAAGGCGAAAAACTGTTTTTT.

This chain joins TRBV2 and TRBJ1-6, with a tentative D call TRBD1 (6 bases). Trimming took off 1 base at V and 6 bases at J, with 13 bases between the two ends. Germline V gives CDR1 SNHLY, CDR2 FYNNEI. This CDR3 is built from 16 residues. The CDR3 DNA reads as TGTGCCAGCAGTGAAGGGGGGGGCGCGGGTAATTCACCCCTCCACTTT. It translates to CASSEGGGAGNSPLHF. The complete variable domain, with remaining parts taken from reference TRBV2 and TRBJ1-6, reads EPEVTQTPSHQVTQMGQEVILRCVPISNHLYFYWYRQILGQKVEFLVSFYNNEISEKSEIFDDQFSVERPDGSNFTLKIRSTKLEDSAMYFCASSEGGGAGNSPLHFGNGTRLTVT.

The chain links TRBV9 to TRBJ2-1; D may be TRBD2 (5 bases). The V gene's germline CDR1 is SGDLS and CDR2 YYNGEE. V lost 2 bases, J lost 3 bases, and 12 bases lay in between. This CDR3 is 15 amino acids long. The CDR3 region is CASSVGVAVYNEQFF. For the CDR3, the DNA is TGTGCCAGCAGCGTCGGGGTAGCAGTCTACAATGAGCAGTTCTTC.

The genes are TRBV5-6 and TRBJ2-2, with D maybe TRBD1 (6 bases). V was trimmed by 4 bases and J by 3 bases, leaving 22 bases between them. Per the germline V gene, CDR1 is SGHDT and CDR2 is YYEEEE. The CDR3 consists of 18 residues. The CDR3 coding sequence is TGTGCCAGCAGCATACAGATACCGGGACAAGGGGACACCGGGGAGCTGTTTTTT. Encoded protein: CASSIQIPGQGDTGELFF.

For the CDR3, the DNA is TGCGCCAGCAGCCAAGACGGGCAGGCACCTAACTATGGCTACACCTTC. Its translation is CASSQDGQAPNYGYTF. The rearrangement links TRBV4-3 to TRBJ1-2; D uncertain. In germline, CDR1 is LGHNA, CDR2 YSLEER. V was cut by 0 bases and J by 0 bases, with 11 bases left in between. CDR3 length: 16 residues.

Only one count was recorded for this clone. J is TRBJ2-7 and V is TRBV11-2, with D perhaps matching TRBD2 (6 bases). V lost 5 bases, J lost 3 bases, and 17 bases lay in between. The CDR3 length is 15 residues. Germline V gives CDR1 SGHAT, CDR2 FQNNGV. The chain's CDR3 is CASSSRRASIYEQYF. The CDR3 DNA reads TGTGCCAGCAGCAGTCGGAGGGCCTCCATCTACGAGCAGTACTTC.